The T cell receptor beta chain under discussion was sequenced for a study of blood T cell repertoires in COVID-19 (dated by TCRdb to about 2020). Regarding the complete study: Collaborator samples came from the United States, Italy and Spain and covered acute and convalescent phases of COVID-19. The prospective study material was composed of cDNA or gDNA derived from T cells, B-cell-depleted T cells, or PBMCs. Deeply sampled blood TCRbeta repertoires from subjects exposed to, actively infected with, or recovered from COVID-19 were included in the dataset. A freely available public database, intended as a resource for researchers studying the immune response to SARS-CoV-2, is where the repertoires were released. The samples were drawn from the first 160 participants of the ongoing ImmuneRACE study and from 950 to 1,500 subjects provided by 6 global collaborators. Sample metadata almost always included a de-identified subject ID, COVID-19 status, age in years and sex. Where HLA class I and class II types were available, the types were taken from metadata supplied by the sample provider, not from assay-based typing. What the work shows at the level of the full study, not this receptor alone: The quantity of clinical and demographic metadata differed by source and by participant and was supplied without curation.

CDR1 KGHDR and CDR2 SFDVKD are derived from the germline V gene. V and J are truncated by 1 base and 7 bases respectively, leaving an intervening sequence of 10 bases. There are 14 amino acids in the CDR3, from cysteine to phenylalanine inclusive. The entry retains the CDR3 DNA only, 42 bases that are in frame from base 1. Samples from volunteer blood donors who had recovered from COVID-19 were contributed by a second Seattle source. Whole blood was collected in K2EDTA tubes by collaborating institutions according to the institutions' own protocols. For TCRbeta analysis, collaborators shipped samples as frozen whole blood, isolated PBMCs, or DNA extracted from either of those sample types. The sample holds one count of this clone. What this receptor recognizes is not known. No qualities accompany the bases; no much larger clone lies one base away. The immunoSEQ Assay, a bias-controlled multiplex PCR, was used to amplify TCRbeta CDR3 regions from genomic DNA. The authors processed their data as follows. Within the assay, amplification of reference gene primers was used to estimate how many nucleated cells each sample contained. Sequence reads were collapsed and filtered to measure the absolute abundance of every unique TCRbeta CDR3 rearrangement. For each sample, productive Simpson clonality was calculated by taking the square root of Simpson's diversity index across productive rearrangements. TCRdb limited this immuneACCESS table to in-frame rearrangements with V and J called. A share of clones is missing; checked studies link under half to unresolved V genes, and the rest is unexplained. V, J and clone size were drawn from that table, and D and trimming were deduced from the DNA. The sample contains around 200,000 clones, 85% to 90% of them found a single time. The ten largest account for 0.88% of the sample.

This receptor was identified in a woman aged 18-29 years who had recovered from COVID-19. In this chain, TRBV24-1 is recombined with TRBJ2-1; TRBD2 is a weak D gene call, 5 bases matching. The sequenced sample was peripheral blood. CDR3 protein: CATSDFGITNEQFF. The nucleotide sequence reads TGTGCCACCAGTGATTTCGGGATTACGAATGAGCAGTTCTTC.